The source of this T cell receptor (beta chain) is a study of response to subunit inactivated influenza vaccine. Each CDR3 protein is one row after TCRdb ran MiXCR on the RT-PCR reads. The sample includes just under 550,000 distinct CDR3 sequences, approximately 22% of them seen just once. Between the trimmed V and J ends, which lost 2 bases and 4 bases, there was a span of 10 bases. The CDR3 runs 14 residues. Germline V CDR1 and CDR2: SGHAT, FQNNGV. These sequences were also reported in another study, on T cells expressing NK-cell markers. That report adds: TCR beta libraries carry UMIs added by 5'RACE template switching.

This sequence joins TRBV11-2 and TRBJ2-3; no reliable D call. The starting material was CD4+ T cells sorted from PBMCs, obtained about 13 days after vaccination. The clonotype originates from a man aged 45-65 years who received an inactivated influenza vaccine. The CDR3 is CASSLYQAADTQYF. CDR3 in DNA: TGTGCCAGCAGCTTATATCAGGCTGCAGATACGCAGTATTTT.